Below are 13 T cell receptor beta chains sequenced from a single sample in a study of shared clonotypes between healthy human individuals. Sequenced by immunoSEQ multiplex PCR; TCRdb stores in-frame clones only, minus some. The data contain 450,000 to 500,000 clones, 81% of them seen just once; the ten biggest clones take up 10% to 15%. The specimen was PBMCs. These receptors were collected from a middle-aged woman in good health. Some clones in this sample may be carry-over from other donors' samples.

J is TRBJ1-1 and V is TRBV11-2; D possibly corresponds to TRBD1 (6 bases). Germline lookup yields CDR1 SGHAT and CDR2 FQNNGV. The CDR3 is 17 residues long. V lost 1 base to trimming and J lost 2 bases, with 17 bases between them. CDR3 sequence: CASSLGRGGRRNTEAFF. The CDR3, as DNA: TGTGCCAGCAGCTTAGGGAGGGGGGGACGGCGTAACACTGAAGCTTTCTTT. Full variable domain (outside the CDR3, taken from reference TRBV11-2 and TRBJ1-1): EAGVAQSPRYKIIEKRQSVAFWCNPISGHATLYWYQQILGQGPKLLIQFQNNGVVDDSQLPKDRFSAERLKGVDSTLKIQPAKLEDSAVYLCASSLGRGGRRNTEAFFGQGTRLTVV.

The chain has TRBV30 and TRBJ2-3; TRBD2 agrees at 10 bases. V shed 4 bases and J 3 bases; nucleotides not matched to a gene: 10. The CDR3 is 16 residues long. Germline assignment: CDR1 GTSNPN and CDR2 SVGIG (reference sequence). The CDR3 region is CAWTSGRTGETDTQYF. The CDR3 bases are TGTGCCTGGACTAGCGGGAGAACGGGAGAAACAGATACGCAGTATTTT.

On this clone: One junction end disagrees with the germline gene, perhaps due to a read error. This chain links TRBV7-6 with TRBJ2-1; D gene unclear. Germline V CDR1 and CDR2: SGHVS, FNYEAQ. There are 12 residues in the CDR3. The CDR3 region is CASSTSRNGQFF. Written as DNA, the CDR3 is TGTGCCAGCAGCACCTCTAGAAATGGGCAGTTCTTC.

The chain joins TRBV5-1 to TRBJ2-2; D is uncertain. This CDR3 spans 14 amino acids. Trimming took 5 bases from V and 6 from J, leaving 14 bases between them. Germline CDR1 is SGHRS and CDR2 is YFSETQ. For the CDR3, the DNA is TGCGCCAGCAGTACGGACCCCGCCGCCGGGGAGCTGTTTTTT. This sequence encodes CASSTDPAAGELFF.

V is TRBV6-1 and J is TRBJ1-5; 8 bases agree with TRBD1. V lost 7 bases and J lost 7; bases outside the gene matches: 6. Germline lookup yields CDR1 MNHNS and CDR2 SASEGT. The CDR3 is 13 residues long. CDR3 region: CASTPTGEQPQHF. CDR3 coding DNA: TGTGCCAGCACTCCGACAGGGGAACAGCCCCAGCATTTT.

The CDR3 spells CASSIGQGGNSPLHF. The CDR3 DNA reads as TGCGCCAGCAGCATAGGACAGGGGGGTAATTCACCCCTCCACTTT. The rearrangement joins TRBV5-1 to TRBJ1-6; 10 bases match TRBD1. This CDR3 spans 15 amino acids. Germline CDR1 reads SGHRS; CDR2 reads YFSETQ. Trimming at V came to 4 bases and at J to 6 bases, leaving 4 bases not matched to a gene.

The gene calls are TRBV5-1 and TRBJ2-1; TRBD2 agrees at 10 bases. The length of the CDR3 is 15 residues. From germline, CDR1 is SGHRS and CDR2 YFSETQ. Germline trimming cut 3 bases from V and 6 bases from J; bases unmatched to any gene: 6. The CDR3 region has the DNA TGCGCCAGCAGCTACCAGACTAGCGGGCTCAATGAGCAGTTCTTC. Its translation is CASSYQTSGLNEQFF.

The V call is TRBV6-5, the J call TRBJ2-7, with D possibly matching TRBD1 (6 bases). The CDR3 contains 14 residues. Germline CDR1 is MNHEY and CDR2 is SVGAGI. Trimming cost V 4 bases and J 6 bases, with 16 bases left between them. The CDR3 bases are TGTGCCAGCAGTTCGAACAGGGTCCGGGGCGAGCAGTACTTC. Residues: CASSSNRVRGEQYF.

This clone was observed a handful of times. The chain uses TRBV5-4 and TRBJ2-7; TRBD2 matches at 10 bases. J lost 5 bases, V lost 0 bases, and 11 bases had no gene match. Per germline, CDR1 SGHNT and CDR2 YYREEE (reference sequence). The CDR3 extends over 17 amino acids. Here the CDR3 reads CASSLALEAGGPNEQYF. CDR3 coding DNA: TGTGCCAGCAGCTTGGCCTTGGAAGCGGGAGGGCCCAACGAGCAGTACTTC.

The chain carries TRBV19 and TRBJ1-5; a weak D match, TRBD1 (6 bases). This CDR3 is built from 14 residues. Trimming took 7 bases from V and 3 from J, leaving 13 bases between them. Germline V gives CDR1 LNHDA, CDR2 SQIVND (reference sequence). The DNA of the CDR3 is TGTGCCAGTACTCGGACAGAACCCAATCAGCCCCAGCATTTT. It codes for CASTRTEPNQPQHF.

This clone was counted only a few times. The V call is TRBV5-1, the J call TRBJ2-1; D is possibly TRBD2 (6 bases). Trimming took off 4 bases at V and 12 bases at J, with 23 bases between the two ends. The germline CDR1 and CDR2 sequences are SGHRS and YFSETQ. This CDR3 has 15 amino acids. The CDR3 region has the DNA TGCGCCAGCAGCATCGGCAGTAGCGGCCCTTCGGGGCAGTTCTTC. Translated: CASSIGSSGPSGQFF.

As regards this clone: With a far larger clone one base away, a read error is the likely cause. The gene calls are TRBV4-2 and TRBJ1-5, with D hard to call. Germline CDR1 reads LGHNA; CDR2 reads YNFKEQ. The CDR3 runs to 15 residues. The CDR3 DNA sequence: TGTGCCAGCTGCCAAGAGTTTTGGGGCAATCAGCCCCAGCATTTT. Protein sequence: CASCQEFWGNQPQHF.

CDR3 nucleotide sequence: TGTGCCAGCAGCTTTGGTCCCGCCGGGCGTAATACGCAGTATTTT. It translates to CASSFGPAGRNTQYF. This sequence joins TRBV7-2 and TRBJ2-3; unclear D gene. There are 15 residues in the CDR3. Deletions cut 3 bases from V and 7 bases from J, with 17 bases between. CDR1 SGHTA and CDR2 FQGNSA come from the germline V gene.